This TCR beta chain was sequenced during a study of T cells expressing NK-cell markers. Whole-study context: From sorted CD3+CD56+NKG2C+, CD3+CD56+NKG2C- and CD3+CD56-NKG2C+ T cells came the TCR beta repertoires. Notes on the study in general: Whether expanded NKG2C-expressing T cell clones recognize HCMV is unknown. The leading position in the CD3+CD56-NKG2C+ fraction of several donors also went to these clonotypes. 1.0-7.0% of CD8+ T cells in six or seven donors belonged to dominant NKG2C+ clonotypes.

TCRdb re-called the 5' RACE reads, yielding one record per CDR3 amino acid sequence without DNA. Reported are 150,000 to 180,000 distinct CDR3 sequences; the ten largest clones contain around 35%. In regard to this clonotype: Its target is unknown.

Germline-derived CDR1 and CDR2 are SEHNR and FQNEAQ (reference sequence). There are 15 residues in the CDR3. This chain joins TRBV7-9 and TRBJ2-2; TCRdb names TRBD2, which stays unverified in the absence of DNA. The clonotype originates from a woman aged 45-65 years in good health. The sequencing sample was made of blood T cells: a sorted CD56 or NKG2C T cell subset, CD4+ or CD8+ T cells, or bulk PBMC T cells (not recorded which). This CDR3 reads CASSSIASGIGELFF. Based on the CDR3 plus reference TRBV7-9 and TRBJ2-2, the full variable domain is DTGVSQNPRHKITKRGQNVTFRCDPISEHNRLYWYRQTLGQGPEFLTYFQNEAQLEKSRLLSDRFSAERPKGSFSTLEIQRTEQGDSAMYLCASSSIASGIGELFFGEGSRLTVL.